A single TCR beta chain is shown here with its context. Its antigen is unidentified. This entry comes from a study of cytomegalovirus exposure and HLA in healthy donors. The germline CDR1 and CDR2 sequences are LNHDA and SQIVND (reference sequence). CDR3 length equals 14 residues. Trimming took 7 bases from V and 6 from J; bases not matched to a gene: 11. In the PCR, 60 Vbeta and 13 Jbeta primers were used. The repertoire was sequenced with immunoSEQ multiplex PCR; TCRdb's copy has only in-frame clones and lacks some. The sample comprises around 220,000 clones, 60% to 80% of which are singletons, and less than 2% rests with the top ten. Study-wide results and limits: Among immune exposure information, only CMV serostatus was available. The likely origin of a cluster of highly shared sequence variants was a sequencing artifact. When a later analysis compared HLA-associated TCR beta chains with equally common others, the HLA-associated chains turned out to be more clonally expanded and to have lower generation probabilities.

The sample comprised PBMCs. This sequence originates from a woman under 40 in good health and CMV-seronegative. The chain has TRBV19 and TRBJ1-2; 7 nucleotides match TRBD1. CDR3 in amino acids: CASIIPGQGDGYTF. CDR3 DNA sequence: TGTGCCAGTATAATCCCGGGGCAGGGGGATGGCTACACCTTC.